A single sample gave rise to the 14 T cell receptor beta chains below, sequenced in a study of blood T cell repertoires in COVID-19. Measured with immunoSEQ multiplex PCR; TCRdb has only the in-frame clones, and not every one. The sample shows about 150,000 clones, about 80% of them seen only once. The sequenced sample was peripheral blood. The receptors stem from a man between 60 and 75 years old with acute or convalescent COVID-19.

The gene calls are TRBV6-4 and TRBJ2-3; TRBD2 matches at 9 bases. This CDR3 region has 16 residues. CDR1 and CDR2 (germline): MRHNA, SNTAGT. J gave up 6 bases and V 3 bases, and 10 bases lay outside the gene matches. The CDR3 protein is CASSDRAGGSWDTQYF. The CDR3 DNA sequence: TGTGCCAGCAGTGATCGGGCGGGAGGGTCCTGGGATACGCAGTATTTT.

This clone showed up just a few times. The rearrangement links TRBV7-2 to TRBJ2-5; 7 bases line up with TRBD2. Per the germline V gene, CDR1 is SGHTA and CDR2 is FQGNSA. The CDR3 consists of 13 residues. Trimming removed 7 bases from V and 4 bases from J; junction bases left unmatched: 6. This chain's CDR3 is CASTRGVGETQYF. CDR3 bases: TGTGCCAGCACCCGGGGGGTCGGAGAGACCCAGTACTTC. Using reference TRBV7-2 and TRBJ2-5 for the parts outside the CDR3, the full variable domain is GAGVSQSPSNKVTEKGKDVELRCDPISGHTALYWYRQSLGQGLEFLIYFQGNSAPDKSGLPSDRFSAERTGGSVSTLTIQRTQQEDSAVYLCASTRGVGETQYFGPGTRLLVL.

In its sample, this clone was seen many times. Germline is not matched at one junction end, which may reflect a read error. The genes are TRBV3-1 (or the pseudogene TRBV3-2) and TRBJ1-2; a possible D gene is TRBD1 (5 bases). This CDR3 has 13 residues. The germline gives CDR1 LGHDT, CDR2 YNNKEL (reference sequence). CDR3 sequence reads: CASSQGLGAVGAF. The DNA for the CDR3 is TGTGCCAGCAGCCAAGGACTAGGGGCGGTCGGGGCCTTC.

The genes are TRBV24-1 and TRBJ1-2; 9 positions agree with TRBD1. Germline V CDR1 and CDR2: KGHDR, SFDVKD. With 2 bases clipped from V and 3 bases from J, the junction kept 9 bases outside the gene matches. The CDR3 sequence is 17 residues long. The chain's CDR3 is CATSDSPPGDRDYGYTF. DNA for the CDR3: TGTGCCACCAGTGATTCCCCCCCGGGGGACAGGGACTATGGCTACACCTTC.

The chain combines TRBV7-2 with TRBJ1-2, with D perhaps TRBD1 (5 bases). The V gene's germline CDR1 is SGHTA and CDR2 FQGNSA. Trimming removed 5 bases from V and 4 bases from J, with 14 bases in between. The length of the CDR3 is 14 residues. The CDR3 DNA reads TGTGCCAGCAGCCTACAGCTGGGGGGCTATGGCTACACCTTC. It codes for CASSLQLGGYGYTF.

The chain employs TRBV14 and TRBJ1-2; the match to TRBD1 covers 9 bases. V was clipped by 1 base and J by 5 bases; unmatched bases: 8. CDR1 and CDR2 from the germline V gene are SGHDN and FVKESK. CDR3 size: 16 residues. CDR3 loop: CASSQVASGQGYGYTF. CDR3 bases: TGTGCCAGCAGCCAAGTTGCGTCAGGACAGGGGTATGGCTACACCTTC.

To note about this clone: The sample holds other DNA sequences that translate to the same CDR3. The chain recombines TRBV27 with TRBJ1-5; possible D gene TRBD1, 6 bases. Germline V gene lookup returns CDR1 MNHEY and CDR2 SMNVEV (reference sequence). V was trimmed by 6 bases and J by 0 bases, leaving 12 bases between them. The CDR3 spans 15 residues. CDR3 DNA sequence: TGTGCCAGCAGGACTCAGGGGTATAGCAATCAGCCCCAGCATTTT. This codes for CASRTQGYSNQPQHF.

The chain recombines TRBV5-4 with TRBJ2-1; D may be TRBD2 (7 bases). The V gene lost 4 bases and the J gene lost 2 bases, with 16 bases spanning the gap. Looked up from germline, CDR1 is SGHNT and CDR2 is YYREEE (reference sequence). The length of the CDR3 is 16 residues. The CDR3 loop is CASSTGGRGPYNEQFF. Here the CDR3 DNA reads TGTGCCAGCAGCACCGGGGGGCGGGGCCCCTACAATGAGCAGTTCTTC.

The V gene is TRBV9, the J gene TRBJ2-7; possibly TRBD1 for D (6 bases). The CDR3 totals 14 residues. Germline lookup yields CDR1 SGDLS and CDR2 YYNGEE. The germline V and J ends were trimmed by 2 bases and 1 base, with 10 bases remaining between them. CDR3 in amino acids: CASSVTGTSYEQYF. The CDR3 region has the DNA TGTGCCAGCAGCGTCACAGGGACATCCTACGAGCAGTACTTC.

The chain employs TRBV4-1 and TRBJ1-5; no definite D call. V shed 3 bases and J shed 1 base, with 13 bases lying between them. CDR1 is MGHRA and CDR2 is YSYEKL in the germline V gene. CDR3 length: 16 residues. CDR3 DNA: TGCGCCAGCAGCCAGCAGCCAGGAATAAGCAATCAGCCCCAGCATTTT. Protein: CASSQQPGISNQPQHF.

The chain links TRBV5-4 to TRBJ1-2; the match to TRBD1 covers 8 bases. V lost 6 bases and J lost 4; bases outside the gene matches: 11. The CDR3 totals 15 residues. CDR1 is SGHNT, CDR2 YYREEE, per germline (reference sequence). CDR3 bases: TGTGCCAGCACCCCTAGTGGTACAGGGGGCTATGGCTACACCTTC. Translation gives CASTPSGTGGYGYTF.

The chain has TRBV4-3 and TRBJ1-1, with unresolved D. The CDR3 sequence is 18 residues long. Per the germline V gene, CDR1 is LGHNA and CDR2 is YSLEER. V dropped 0 bases and J dropped 2 bases, with 19 bases sitting between them. CDR3 in amino acids: CASSQDIRGGRTNTEAFF. The CDR3 DNA sequence: TGCGCCAGCAGCCAAGATATTCGAGGTGGAAGGACTAACACTGAAGCTTTCTTT.

The chain is built from TRBV3-1 (or the pseudogene TRBV3-2) and TRBJ1-5; 10 bases match TRBD1. This CDR3 region has 16 residues. CDR1 is LGHDT and CDR2 is YNNKEL in the germline V gene (reference sequence). J was trimmed by 5 bases and V by 1 base; bases with no gene match: 5. CDR3 in amino acids: CASSQGDRGSDQPQHF. The CDR3 nucleotides are TGTGCCAGCAGCCAAGGGGACAGGGGATCGGATCAGCCCCAGCATTTT.

As concerns this clone: The sample has other DNA sequences that encode this CDR3 too. V and J are TRBV14 and TRBJ2-7; 7 bases line up with TRBD1. J was trimmed by 1 base and V by 4 bases; bases with no gene match: 10. Germline V CDR1 and CDR2: SGHDN, FVKESK. This CDR3 contains 16 residues. CDR3 amino acids: CASSPRRRQGSYEQYF. The CDR3 DNA sequence: TGTGCCAGCAGCCCTCGCCGAAGACAGGGATCCTACGAGCAGTACTTC. Using reference TRBV14 and TRBJ2-7 for the parts outside the CDR3, the full variable domain is EAGVTQFPSHSVIEKGQTVTLRCDPISGHDNLYWYRRVMGKEIKFLLHFVKESKQDESGMPNNRFLAERTGGTYSTLKVQPAELEDSGVYFCASSPRRRQGSYEQYFGPGTRLTVT.